This is a list of T cell receptor beta chains from one sample in a study of blood T cell repertoires in COVID-19. Some clones are missing from TCRdb's copy, which holds only in-frame ones; the method was immunoSEQ multiplex PCR. In the table there are some 47,000 clones, roughly 82% of which are singletons. Sequencing was carried out using peripheral blood. These receptor sequences come from a woman aged 60-75 years with acute or convalescent COVID-19. CDR3s include the opening cysteine and the closing phenylalanine or tryptophan. D genes are given only for firm matches. Some rows have no size entry. The others give once, few or many, or a class for an expanded clone.

j_gene: TRBJ1-2; d_gene: .; abundance: .; v_gene: TRBV20-1; CDR3aa: CSASSVSGAYGYTF; CDR3nt: TGCAGTGCTAGTTCCGTGTCTGGGGCCTATGGCTACACCTTC
j_gene: TRBJ2-3; d_gene: .; abundance: .; v_gene: TRBV3-1/TRBV3-2; CDR3aa: CASSQVPGDTQYF; CDR3nt: TGTGCCAGCAGCCAAGTCCCAGGGGATACGCAGTATTTT
j_gene: TRBJ2-7; d_gene: TRBD1; abundance: .; v_gene: TRBV5-1; CDR3aa: CASSSRGLIENEQYF; CDR3nt: TGCGCCAGCAGCTCCAGGGGGCTGATTGAGAACGAGCAGTACTTC
j_gene: TRBJ2-3; d_gene: TRBD2; abundance: .; v_gene: TRBV11-3; CDR3aa: CASSPGTSGNTQYF; CDR3nt: TGTGCCAGCAGCCCTGGGACTAGCGGGAATACGCAGTATTTT
j_gene: TRBJ1-3; d_gene: .; abundance: few; v_gene: TRBV5-1; CDR3aa: CASSRGTPGNTIYF; CDR3nt: TGCGCCAGCAGCCGCGGGACTCCTGGAAACACCATATATTTT
j_gene: TRBJ2-7; d_gene: .; abundance: .; v_gene: TRBV27; CDR3aa: CASRQGYEQYF; CDR3nt: TGTGCCAGCAGACAGGGCTACGAGCAGTACTTC
j_gene: TRBJ1-4; d_gene: TRBD1; abundance: .; v_gene: TRBV19; CDR3aa: CASQDRGSTNEKLFF; CDR3nt: TGTGCCAGCCAAGACAGGGGTTCAACTAATGAAAAACTGTTTTTT
j_gene: TRBJ2-1; d_gene: .; abundance: .; v_gene: TRBV21-1; CDR3aa: CASSKPSGQGDYNEQFF; CDR3nt: TGTGCCAGCAGCAAACCGTCCGGCCAGGGCGACTACAATGAGCAGTTCTTC
j_gene: TRBJ2-1; d_gene: .; abundance: .; v_gene: TRBV13; CDR3aa: CASSAGLHNEQFF; CDR3nt: TGTGCCAGCAGCGCGGGACTCCACAATGAGCAGTTCTTC
j_gene: TRBJ1-1; d_gene: .; abundance: .; v_gene: TRBV6-6; CDR3aa: CASSSQGSHTEAFF; CDR3nt: TGTGCCAGCAGTTCCCAGGGAAGTCACACTGAAGCTTTCTTT
j_gene: TRBJ2-2; d_gene: TRBD2; abundance: .; v_gene: TRBV28; CDR3aa: CASSPPRGGTGELFF; CDR3nt: TGTGCCAGCAGCCCCCCCCGGGGGGGCACCGGGGAGCTGTTTTTT
j_gene: TRBJ1-6; d_gene: TRBD1; abundance: .; v_gene: TRBV10-3; CDR3aa: CAISRDRDNSPLHF; CDR3nt: TGTGCCATCAGCAGGGACAGGGATAATTCACCCCTCCACTTT
j_gene: TRBJ2-1; d_gene: .; abundance: .; v_gene: TRBV24-1; CDR3aa: CATSGEEGANEQFF; CDR3nt: TGTGCCACCAGTGGGGAGGAGGGGGCAAATGAGCAGTTCTTC
j_gene: TRBJ2-7; d_gene: TRBD2; abundance: .; v_gene: TRBV28; CDR3aa: CASTTYSAGGRGEQYF; CDR3nt: TGTGCCAGCACCACCTACTCAGCGGGAGGGCGTGGTGAGCAGTACTTC
j_gene: TRBJ2-3; d_gene: .; abundance: .; v_gene: TRBV14; CDR3aa: CASSLQWGGLGTQYF; CDR3nt: TGTGCCAGCAGCCTCCAATGGGGGGGCCTCGGTACGCAGTATTTT
j_gene: TRBJ2-6; d_gene: TRBD1; abundance: .; v_gene: TRBV19; CDR3aa: CASSGQGSGANVLTF; CDR3nt: TGTGCCAGTAGTGGACAGGGGTCTGGGGCCAACGTCCTGACTTTC
j_gene: TRBJ2-1; d_gene: .; abundance: .; v_gene: TRBV9; CDR3aa: CASSVAGMGVPHDNEQFF; CDR3nt: TGTGCCAGCAGCGTAGCAGGTATGGGAGTCCCACACGACAATGAGCAGTTCTTC
j_gene: TRBJ2-3; d_gene: TRBD2; abundance: once; v_gene: TRBV29-1; CDR3aa: CSVRGLAGVTDTQYF; CDR3nt: TGCAGCGTTCGCGGACTAGCGGGGGTCACAGATACGCAGTATTTT
j_gene: TRBJ1-1; d_gene: TRBD1; abundance: .; v_gene: TRBV18; CDR3aa: CASSMRQGSPEAFF; CDR3nt: TGTGCCAGCTCAATGAGACAGGGGAGTCCTGAAGCTTTCTTT
j_gene: TRBJ2-3; d_gene: .; abundance: .; v_gene: TRBV29-1; CDR3aa: CSVANSVLADTQYF; CDR3nt: TGCAGCGTTGCCAATAGTGTGTTGGCAGATACGCAGTATTTT
j_gene: TRBJ1-1; d_gene: TRBD1; abundance: few; v_gene: TRBV2; CDR3aa: CASSSSRTGGTEAFF; CDR3nt: TGTGCCAGCAGTAGTTCGAGGACAGGGGGCACTGAAGCTTTCTTT
j_gene: TRBJ1-2; d_gene: .; abundance: .; v_gene: TRBV11-2; CDR3aa: CASLIALGRSLYCYTF; CDR3nt: TGTGCCAGTTTGATAGCGCTGGGGAGGTCCCTCTATTGCTACACCTTC
j_gene: TRBJ2-5; d_gene: .; abundance: .; v_gene: TRBV7-2; CDR3aa: CASSSQSWTVPFGETQYF; CDR3nt: TGTGCCAGCAGCTCCCAAAGCTGGACAGTTCCTTTCGGAGAGACCCAGTACTTC
j_gene: TRBJ2-1; d_gene: .; abundance: .; v_gene: TRBV4-2; CDR3aa: CASSQDTGTIAFF; CDR3nt: TGTGCCAGCAGCCAAGATACAGGGACCATTGCGTTCTTC
j_gene: TRBJ1-2; d_gene: TRBD1; abundance: .; v_gene: TRBV19; CDR3aa: CASSRDRGPGGYGYTF; CDR3nt: TGTGCCAGTAGCCGGGACAGGGGGCCTGGCGGCTATGGCTACACCTTC
j_gene: TRBJ1-5; d_gene: .; abundance: .; v_gene: TRBV6-5; CDR3aa: CAIGPQGMGQPQHF; CDR3nt: TGTGCCATTGGGCCCCAGGGGATGGGTCAGCCCCAGCATTTT
j_gene: TRBJ1-2; d_gene: .; abundance: .; v_gene: TRBV5-1; CDR3aa: CASSLVGQGYGYTF; CDR3nt: TGCGCCAGCAGCTTGGTGGGGCAGGGCTATGGCTACACCTTC
j_gene: TRBJ2-5; d_gene: .; abundance: .; v_gene: TRBV10-3; CDR3aa: CAISPDQETQYF; CDR3nt: TGTGCCATCAGTCCGGACCAAGAGACCCAGTACTTC
j_gene: TRBJ2-5; d_gene: TRBD1; abundance: .; v_gene: TRBV10-2; CDR3aa: CATMNRGLGETQYF; CDR3nt: TGCGCCACCATGAACAGGGGGCTCGGAGAGACCCAGTACTTC
j_gene: TRBJ1-1; d_gene: .; abundance: .; v_gene: TRBV11-2; CDR3aa: CASSLDPGSNTEAFF; CDR3nt: TGTGCCAGCAGCTTAGATCCGGGATCGAACACTGAAGCTTTCTTT
j_gene: TRBJ2-7; d_gene: TRBD1; abundance: .; v_gene: TRBV5-8; CDR3aa: CASSGDRFSLDSYEQYF; CDR3nt: TGTGCCAGCAGCGGGGACAGGTTCTCACTCGATAGCTACGAGCAGTACTTC
j_gene: TRBJ2-2; d_gene: .; abundance: .; v_gene: TRBV6-5; CDR3aa: CASIPPGRNTGELFF; CDR3nt: TGTGCCAGCATTCCCCCGGGTCGGAACACCGGGGAGCTGTTTTTT
j_gene: TRBJ2-5; d_gene: TRBD2; abundance: .; v_gene: TRBV7-6; CDR3aa: CASSILSGGAGQETQYF; CDR3nt: TGTGCCAGCAGCATCCTTAGCGGGGGGGCAGGCCAAGAGACCCAGTACTTC